These 30 T cell receptor beta chains originate from one sample sequenced in a study of CD8+CD57+ T cells in acquired aplastic anemia. Genomic DNA was employed as the template in profiling TCR beta VDJ and CDR3. TCRdb re-called the reads through MiXCR, storing one row per CDR3 protein. The table records fewer than 200,000 distinct CDR3 sequences, about 60% of them present only once. The sequenced sample was sorted CD4+, CD8+, or CD8+CD57+ T cells (not recorded which) from PBMCs. These TCRs come from a human donor in good health.

In this sample, this clonotype turned up once. The V gene is TRBV29-1, the J gene TRBJ2-1; 7 bases fit TRBD2. The CDR3 runs 12 residues. The germline CDR1 and CDR2 sequences are SQVTM and ANQGSEA. The V and J ends lost 1 base and 7 bases, in that order; junction bases with no gene match: 1. The CDR3 region has the DNA TGCAGCGTTGAAGGGGGAGGGAATGAGCAGTTCTTC. It specifies CSVEGGGNEQFF.

This clonotype came up once. The chain recombines TRBV15 with TRBJ1-2, with D perhaps TRBD1 (6 bases). Germline V lookup: CDR1 LNHNV, CDR2 YYDKDF (reference sequence). This CDR3 contains 16 residues. Between the trimmed V and J ends, which lost 3 bases and 2 bases, there was a span of 16 bases. The CDR3 here is CATSSPWGQGNYGYTF. CDR3 DNA sequence: TGTGCCACCAGCAGCCCCTGGGGTCAGGGGAACTATGGCTACACCTTC.

Points on this clonotype: An end of the junction differs from the germline gene, which may be a read error. The rearrangement uses TRBV29-1 and TRBJ2-7; tentatively, D is TRBD2 (5 bases). The CDR3 spans 14 residues. CDR1 is SQVTM, CDR2 ANQGSEA, per germline. CDR3 sequence: CNVESTGPDYEQYF. The CDR3 DNA follows: TGCAACGTTGAATCCACGGGTCCTGACTACGAACAGTACTTC.

The rearrangement joins TRBV24-1 to TRBJ2-1; D is possibly TRBD2 (7 bases). Trimming took off 6 bases at V and 9 bases at J, with 8 bases between the two ends. The length of the CDR3 is 11 residues. Looked up from germline, CDR1 is KGHDR and CDR2 is SFDVKD. CDR3 region: CATSRGGEQFF. In DNA form, the CDR3 reads TGTGCCACCAGTAGGGGGGGTGAGCAGTTCTTC.

A note on this clonotype: This sequence may be a read error, since a much larger clone differs from it by one base. The chain has TRBV25-1 and TRBJ2-1, with 9 bases matching TRBD1. This CDR3 has 14 amino acids. From germline, CDR1 is MGHDK and CDR2 SYGVNS. Trimming cost V 6 bases and J 7 bases; bases outside gene matches: 7. The CDR3 here is CASSPGTGRNEQFF. The CDR3 DNA sequence: TGTGCCAGCAGCCCGGGGACAGGGAGGAATGAGCAGTTCTTC.

This clonotype came up once. At one boundary the junction diverges from the germline segment, which might be a read error. The chain joins TRBV24-1 to TRBJ2-7; D uncertain. The CDR3 is 13 amino acids. CDR1 KGHDR and CDR2 SFDVKD come from the germline V gene. The CDR3: CATSDGGSYEQYF. The CDR3 bases are TGCGCCACCAGTGACGGCGGCTCCTACGAGCAGTACTTC.

This clonotype has at least ten counts. V usage is TRBV12-3 or TRBV12-4 and J usage is TRBJ2-3; 8 bases align to TRBD2. The CDR3 has 16 amino acids. V was pared by 6 bases and J by 4 bases, with 12 bases of the junction left unmatched. The DNA of the CDR3 is TGTGCCAGCAGCCCGGGACTAGTGGCGAGGGCAGATACGCAGTATTTT. Protein: CASSPGLVARADTQYF.

The rearrangement uses TRBV11-1 and TRBJ2-5; 8 bases map to TRBD1. With 2 bases clipped from V and 5 bases from J, the junction kept 4 bases outside the gene matches. This CDR3 contains 14 residues. Germline lookup yields CDR1 SGHAT and CDR2 FQDESV (reference sequence). CDR3 residues: CASSLQGAVETQYF. CDR3 nucleotides: TGTGCCAGCAGCTTACAGGGGGCTGTGGAGACCCAGTACTTC.

This clonotype occurred many times. The chain uses TRBV20-1 and TRBJ2-3; maybe TRBD2 (5 bases). Trimming removed 2 bases at V and 2 bases at J, with 20 bases between. The CDR3 runs 17 residues. Germline V gives CDR1 DFQATT, CDR2 SNEGSKA (reference sequence). The CDR3 DNA follows: TGCAGTGCTAGAAGCGGCACCGGAACCCTTATCACAGATACGCAGTATTTT. Encoded protein: CSARSGTGTLITDTQYF.

This rearrangement joins TRBV29-1 to TRBJ2-1; D is undetermined. V lost 6 bases and J lost 8, with 17 bases in between. The CDR3 has 13 amino acids. The V gene's germline CDR1 is SQVTM and CDR2 ANQGSEA. DNA for the CDR3: TGCAGCGTAGGCCAAACAGTCATACATGAGCAGTTCTTC. This codes for CSVGQTVIHEQFF.

This clonotype has at least ten counts. This rearrangement joins TRBV19 to TRBJ2-7, with 7 nucleotides matching TRBD2. The junction had 11 bases not matched to a gene; V was cut back by 5 bases and J by 1 base. Germline V gene sequence: CDR1 LNHDA, CDR2 SQIVND (reference sequence). This CDR3 has 16 amino acids. The DNA for the CDR3 is TGTGCCAGTAGTGGGAGACCTAGCGGAGAATCCTACGAGCAGTACTTC. Translated: CASSGRPSGESYEQYF.

This sequence joins TRBV9 and TRBJ2-1, with 12 bases identical to TRBD2. From germline, CDR1 is SGDLS and CDR2 YYNGEE. The CDR3 covers 16 residues. The V segment lost 0 bases and the J segment 6 bases; nucleotides outside the gene matches: 4. CDR3 region: CASSVGASGGGNEQFF. The DNA for the CDR3 is TGTGCCAGCAGCGTAGGAGCTAGCGGGGGGGGCAATGAGCAGTTCTTC.

The V and J genes are TRBV7-2 and TRBJ2-4; D unresolved. The CDR3 consists of 11 residues. V lost 0 bases to trimming and J lost 9 bases, with 3 bases between them. Per germline, CDR1 SGHTA and CDR2 FQGNSA. Here the CDR3 reads CASSLAGIQYF. Here the CDR3 DNA reads TGTGCCAGCAGCTTAGCTGGCATTCAGTACTTC.

V usage is TRBV10-3 and J usage is TRBJ2-2; 11 bases map to TRBD1. After removal of 5 bases from V and 4 bases from J, the junction contained 6 bases not matched to a gene. The CDR3 loop spans 16 amino acids. CDR1 is ENHRY, CDR2 SYGVKD, per germline. Written as DNA, the CDR3 is TGTGCCATCAGTACCCCGGGACAGGGGGGCACCGGGGAGCTGTTTTTT. This gives the protein CAISTPGQGGTGELFF.

This rearrangement joins TRBV10-3 to TRBJ2-7, with D unresolved. The V end lost 3 bases, the J end lost 12 bases, and 18 bases lay between the germline ends. The germline V gene encodes CDR1 ENHRY and CDR2 SYGVKD. The CDR3 is 13 residues long. The CDR3 here is CAISDFSAATGYF. In DNA, the CDR3 is TGTGCCATCAGTGATTTTTCGGCCGCGACGGGGTACTTC.

The CDR3 sequence is CASSLVGGSETQYF. The CDR3 DNA reads as TGTGCCAGCAGCTTAGTGGGGGGCTCGGAGACCCAGTACTTC. The chain uses TRBV7-2 and TRBJ2-5; D tentatively reads TRBD1 or TRBD2 (6 bases each). CDR3 length: 14 amino acids. Germline CDR1 is SGHTA and CDR2 is FQGNSA. V lost 1 base and J 5 bases, leaving 11 bases between the germline ends.

Notes on this clonotype: Relative to the germline gene, one junction end is altered; a read error may explain this. The chain couples TRBV5-1 to TRBJ1-6; D gene uncertain. The CDR3 has 14 residues. Germline CDR1 SGHRS, CDR2 YFSETQ. The CDR3 sequence is CASSLTLYNSPLHF. In DNA form, the CDR3 reads TGTGCCAGCAGCTTGACCCTCTATAATTCACCCCTCCACTTT.

The genes are TRBV7-9 and TRBJ1-4, with a weak D call TRBD1 (6 bases). Germline-derived CDR1 and CDR2 are SEHNR and FQNEAQ (reference sequence). Trimming removed 5 bases from V and 4 bases from J, with 11 bases in between. CDR3 size: 14 residues. The DNA for the CDR3 is TGTGCCAGCAGCCTAGGACAGTATAATGAAAAACTGTTTTTT. Protein: CASSLGQYNEKLFF.

This clonotype was seen ten or more times. The chain combines TRBV10-3 with TRBJ2-7; 9 bases match TRBD1. This CDR3 has 14 residues. V shed 9 bases, J shed 7 bases, and the junction held 13 bases outside the gene matches. Germline assignment: CDR1 ENHRY and CDR2 SYGVKD. The DNA for the CDR3 is TGTGCCATTCAGACCGGGACAGGGCCGGGGGAGCAGTACTTC. It yields the protein CAIQTGTGPGEQYF.

In DNA, the CDR3 is TGTGCCAGCAGCTTAGGGTTAGGCGGGGCGGATGAAAAACTGTTTTTT. It encodes CASSLGLGGADEKLFF. The gene calls are TRBV7-3 and TRBJ1-4; tentatively, D is TRBD1 (5 bases). The CDR3 runs 16 residues. Germline CDR1 reads SGHTA; CDR2 reads FQGTGA. Trimming removed 2 bases at V and 6 bases at J, with 16 bases between.

The CDR3 region is CASSPGTGGASQYF. CDR3 DNA: TGTGCCAGCAGCCCCGGGACAGGGGGCGCTTCGCAGTATTTT. The rearrangement uses TRBV7-4 and TRBJ2-3, with 12 bases fitting TRBD1. The CDR3 length is 14 residues. CDR1 SGHVT and CDR2 SQSDAQ come from the germline V gene. V shed 5 bases, J shed 10 bases, and the junction held 7 bases outside the gene matches. The variable domain in full, completed from reference TRBV7-4 and TRBJ2-3, reads GAGVSQSPRYKVAKRGRDVALRCDSISGHVTLYWYRQTLGQGSEVLTYSQSDAQRDKSGRPSGRFSAERPERSVSTLKIQRTEQGDSAVYLCASSPGTGGASQYFGPGTRLTVL.

The V call is TRBV24-1, the J call TRBJ1-2, with D tentatively TRBD1 (5 bases). With 2 bases removed from V and 7 bases from J, the gap between germline ends came to 13 bases. The germline V gene has CDR1 KGHDR and CDR2 SFDVKD. The CDR3 runs to 14 residues. In DNA, the CDR3 is TGTGCCACCAGTGATTCCGGGACCATCGGTGGCTACACCTTC. Encoded protein: CATSDSGTIGGYTF.

This chain links TRBV5-1 with TRBJ2-5; 8 bases are a match to TRBD2. The trim removed 0 bases at V and 3 bases at J, leaving 7 bases unmatched. The CDR3 is made up of 16 amino acids. Per the germline V gene, CDR1 is SGHRS and CDR2 is YFSETQ. The CDR3 reads CASSLAGLARKETQYF. CDR3 in DNA: TGCGCCAGCAGCTTGGCCGGACTAGCAAGGAAAGAGACCCAGTACTTC.

V and J are TRBV10-3 and TRBJ1-2; no reliable D call. The CDR3 totals 15 residues. Germline CDR1 ENHRY, CDR2 SYGVKD. V lost 2 bases and J lost 0, with 10 bases in between. CDR3 residues: CAISEVQLANYGYTF. CDR3 bases: TGTGCCATCAGTGAGGTTCAGTTAGCTAACTATGGCTACACCTTC.

CDR3 bases: TGTGCCAGCAGCCGGGACAGGGGGGAGACCCAGTACTTC. Its protein product is CASSRDRGETQYF. The chain is built from TRBV7-9 and TRBJ2-5, with 11 bases that match TRBD1. There are 13 residues in the CDR3. Germline CDR1 SEHNR, CDR2 FQNEAQ (reference sequence). V gave up 5 bases and J gave up 5 bases; unmatched junction bases: 1.

This clonotype has at least ten counts. V usage is TRBV20-1 and J usage is TRBJ2-7; no clear D gene. The CDR3 loop spans 15 amino acids. Germline V gene sequence: CDR1 DFQATT, CDR2 SNEGSKA (reference sequence). Trimming left V 0 bases short and J 1 base short, with 13 bases between. This chain's CDR3 is CSARDREDVSYEQYF. CDR3 nucleotides: TGCAGTGCTAGAGATCGAGAGGATGTTTCCTACGAGCAGTACTTC.

This chain uses TRBV7-6 with TRBJ1-1, with unresolved D. CDR1 is SGHVS, CDR2 FNYEAQ, per germline. This CDR3 is built from 14 residues. V shed 3 bases and J shed 1 base, with 9 bases lying between them. The CDR3 DNA sequence: TGTGCCAGCAGCTTCCCTTCAGAGAACACTGAAGCTTTCTTT. It is translated as CASSFPSENTEAFF.

This clonotype was observed at least ten times. This sequence joins TRBV5-1 and TRBJ2-7, with D uncertain. Germline values: CDR1 SGHRS, CDR2 YFSETQ. This CDR3 is built from 14 residues. Trimming took 1 base from V and 2 from J, leaving 10 bases between them. The CDR3 spells CASSLIQRTYEQYF. The CDR3 DNA sequence: TGCGCCAGCAGCTTGATACAGAGGACCTACGAGCAGTACTTC.

This clonotype was found a few times. The gene calls are TRBV24-1 and TRBJ2-7; 11 bases line up with TRBD2. Per the germline V gene, CDR1 is KGHDR and CDR2 is SFDVKD. This CDR3 comprises 16 residues. J lost 7 bases, V lost 0 bases, and 7 bases had no gene match. CDR3 sequence: CATSDLSLAGGREQYF. The DNA of the CDR3 is TGTGCCACCAGTGATTTGAGTCTAGCGGGAGGCCGGGAGCAGTACTTC.

A few counts support this clonotype. The genes are TRBV20-1 and TRBJ1-1; weak D call: TRBD1 (5 bases). CDR1 is DFQATT and CDR2 is SNEGSKA in the germline V gene (reference sequence). Trimming cost V 1 base and J 11 bases, with 11 bases left between them. The CDR3 has 11 amino acids. CDR3 nucleotide sequence: TGCAGTGCTAGAGTGGGACTGTGGGCTTTCTTT. Encoded protein: CSARVGLWAFF.